Many counts were recorded for the clone carrying this T cell receptor beta chain. The antigen remains unidentified. The ends were cut back, 0 bases at V and 4 bases at J, with 11 bases in the middle. Per germline, CDR1 DFQATT and CDR2 SNEGSKA (reference sequence). The CDR3 has 14 amino acids. The entry originates in a study of read filtering for tumor transcriptome and immune sequencing. Study-level findings and limits: Roughly 79% of IR-seq clonotypes had one read, totaling around 3.3% of reads; RNA-seq: about 74% and 41%.

From about 400 ng of RNA, a library with molecular barcoded alpha/delta and beta/gamma adaptors was made. MiXCR, applied by TCRdb to the reads, yields one record per CDR3 protein. Of about 62,000 distinct CDR3 sequences in the sample, roughly a fifth were seen once. This receptor was obtained from a donor at least 40 years old with multiple myeloma. V gene TRBV20-1 combines with J gene TRBJ2-3, with D perhaps matching TRBD2 (6 bases). The source material was a population of CD138-negative cells sorted from bone marrow. The CDR3 spells CSAREGGNADTQYF. CDR3 coding DNA: TGCAGTGCTAGAGAGGGCGGGAACGCAGATACGCAGTATTTT.